The 19 T cell receptor beta chains below come from one sample, sequenced in a study of T cell repertoires in cytomegalovirus infection. In TCRdb, the reads were re-called with MiXCR into one record per CDR3 protein. This table has 640,000 or so distinct CDR3 sequences, around 31% appearing once. For these TCRs, the target antigens are not known. This sample comprised cultured PBMCs, obtained from culture after CMV antigen stimulation. Receptors originate from a human donor in good health (CMV status not recorded). Some clones in this sample may be carry-over from other donors' samples.

V is TRBV7-3 and J is TRBJ2-5, with 9 bases matching TRBD2. Germline CDR1 and CDR2: SGHTA and FQGTGA. There are 16 residues in the CDR3. Losses at the gene ends were 4 bases for V and 2 bases for J; bases not matched to a gene: 8. The CDR3 loop is CASSSDSGRMQETQYF. Here the CDR3 DNA reads TGTGCCAGCAGCTCCGATAGCGGGAGAATGCAAGAGACCCAGTACTTC.

This clonotype was observed a handful of times. The CDR3 is CASSTMGGGFTDTQYF. CDR3 nucleotide sequence: TGTGCCAGCAGCACTATGGGGGGGGGATTCACAGATACGCAGTATTTT. The chain recombines TRBV7-6 with TRBJ2-3; 7 nucleotides match TRBD2. CDR3 length: 16 amino acids. CDR1 SGHVS and CDR2 FNYEAQ come from the germline V gene. J was trimmed by 2 bases and V by 5 bases; bases with no gene match: 10. Full variable domain (missing parts from reference TRBV7-6 and TRBJ2-3): GAGVSQSPRYKVTKRGQDVALRCDPISGHVSLYWYRQALGQGPEFLTYFNYEAQQDKSGLPNDRFSAERPEGSISTLTIQRTEQRDSAMYRCASSTMGGGFTDTQYFGPGTRLTVL.

A word on this clonotype: At one end the junction does not follow the germline gene, possibly because of a read error. This sequence joins TRBV9 and TRBJ2-7, with D possibly matching TRBD2 (7 bases). The CDR3 totals 14 residues. The germline V gene encodes CDR1 SGDLS and CDR2 YYNGEE. As DNA, the CDR3 is TGTGTCAGCAGCCAGAGCGGGGACACCTACGAGCAGTACTTC. This encodes CVSSQSGDTYEQYF.

The CDR3 sequence is CASSQVYTSLSRGGQETQYF. The CDR3, as DNA: TGCGCCAGCAGCCAAGTCTACACTTCCCTTTCGCGCGGAGGCCAAGAGACCCAGTACTTC. The chain recombines TRBV4-1 with TRBJ2-5; D possibly corresponds to TRBD2 (5 bases). Germline V CDR1 and CDR2: MGHRA, YSYEKL. The CDR3 has 20 residues. Between the trimmed V and J ends, which lost 1 base and 1 base, there was a span of 25 bases.

This clonotype was seen a handful of times. V usage is TRBV6-1 and J usage is TRBJ2-2; D is uncertain. This CDR3 region has 15 residues. CDR1 MNHNS and CDR2 SASEGT come from the germline V gene. Trimming pared 3 bases from V and 0 bases from J, leaving 8 bases between. CDR3 in amino acids: CASSEADPNTGELFF. CDR3 in DNA: TGTGCCAGCAGTGAGGCAGACCCGAACACCGGGGAGCTGTTTTTT.

Only one count was recorded for this clonotype. The chain carries TRBV20-1 and TRBJ1-2, with 7 positions matching TRBD1. The trim removed 6 bases at V and 5 bases at J, leaving 6 bases unmatched. Germline-derived CDR1 and CDR2 are DFQATT and SNEGSKA (reference sequence). This CDR3 contains 12 residues. The CDR3 nucleotides are TGCAGTGCCCCGGACAGGATTTATGGCTACACCTTC. Translation: CSAPDRIYGYTF.

At least ten counts were recorded for this clonotype. The rearrangement uses TRBV7-8 and TRBJ1-5; 7 nucleotides agree with TRBD1. The trim removed 2 bases at V and 6 bases at J, leaving 10 bases unmatched. The CDR3 has 16 residues. In germline, CDR1 is SGHVS, CDR2 FQNEAQ. The CDR3 DNA reads TGTGCCAGCAGCTTACGAACAGGGGATGTTAGTCAGCCCCAGCATTTT. Amino acid sequence: CASSLRTGDVSQPQHF.

This clonotype turned up a few times. The chain has TRBV28 and TRBJ2-7, with TRBD2 identical over 10 bases. With 3 bases clipped from V and 1 base from J, the junction kept 9 bases outside the gene matches. This CDR3 spans 17 amino acids. From germline, CDR1 is MDHEN and CDR2 SYDVKM. The CDR3 nucleotides read TGTGCCAGCAGTTTCCGAAAATTAGCGGGAGGTTCCTACGAGCAGTACTTC. Protein product: CASSFRKLAGGSYEQYF.

This clonotype appeared many times. This chain links TRBV7-2 with TRBJ2-3; D not certain. The V end lost 3 bases, the J end lost 11 bases, and 12 bases lay between the germline ends. Germline values: CDR1 SGHTA, CDR2 FQGNSA. This CDR3 has 12 amino acids. CDR3 sequence: CASSLDSRRQYF. The CDR3 DNA is TGTGCCAGCAGCTTGGATTCGCGGAGGCAGTATTTT.

The chain joins TRBV20-1 to TRBJ2-1; 8 positions agree with TRBD2. The CDR3 length is 14 residues. From germline, CDR1 is DFQATT and CDR2 SNEGSKA (reference sequence). J gave up 8 bases and V 7 bases, and 13 bases lay outside the gene matches. The CDR3 bases are TGCAGTGTTAGTGCGGGACTAGTCGACTATGAGCAGTTCTTC. This codes for CSVSAGLVDYEQFF.

CDR3 bases: TGTGCCAGCAGCTTACCGAGGTACCAAGAGACCCAGTACTTC. It is translated as CASSLPRYQETQYF. The chain recombines TRBV7-2 with TRBJ2-5, with no clear D. With 2 bases removed from V and 0 bases from J, the gap between germline ends came to 7 bases. CDR3 length equals 14 residues. The germline gives CDR1 SGHTA, CDR2 FQGNSA.

The rearrangement uses TRBV7-6 and TRBJ2-1, with 12 bases fitting TRBD2. V shed 1 base and J 7 bases; nucleotides not matched to a gene: 5. The CDR3 runs to 16 residues. Germline V gives CDR1 SGHVS, CDR2 FNYEAQ. CDR3: CASSLETSGRGNEQFF. DNA for the CDR3: TGTGCCAGCAGCTTAGAGACTAGCGGGAGAGGTAATGAGCAGTTCTTC.

V usage is TRBV4-1 and J usage is TRBJ1-2; tentatively, D is TRBD1 (6 bases). V shed 3 bases and J shed 5 bases, with 13 bases lying between them. Germline-derived CDR1 and CDR2 are MGHRA and YSYEKL. The CDR3 is 14 amino acids. DNA for the CDR3: TGCGCCAGCAGCCATGGGGGCCCGGGGTATGGCTACACCTTC. This gives the protein CASSHGGPGYGYTF.

This clonotype was picked up a small number of times. This chain joins TRBV6-1 and TRBJ2-1, with D possibly TRBD2 on 5 matching bases. CDR3 length equals 13 residues. V lost 7 bases to trimming and J lost 7 bases, with 14 bases between them. Germline V gene lookup returns CDR1 MNHNS and CDR2 SASEGT. CDR3 protein: CASNGLEVNEQFF. Written as DNA, the CDR3 is TGTGCCAGCAATGGGTTGGAGGTGAATGAGCAGTTCTTC.

A note on this clonotype: It may be a read error: a sequence one base away is much more abundant. The chain combines TRBV7-2 with TRBJ2-3, with 7 positions matching TRBD1. Germline V gene lookup returns CDR1 SGHTA and CDR2 FQGNSA. The CDR3 covers 15 residues. The CDR3 here is CASSSGTARTDAQYF. Here the CDR3 DNA reads TGTGCCAGCAGCTCCGGGACAGCCCGCACAGATGCGCAGTATTTT.

The chain combines TRBV19 with TRBJ2-1, with TRBD2 matching 12 bases. Losses at the gene ends were 1 base for V and 8 bases for J; bases not matched to a gene: 9. The CDR3 totals 17 residues. CDR1 LNHDA and CDR2 SQIVND come from the germline V gene (reference sequence). The DNA of the CDR3 is TGTGCCAGTAGTATAGCATCCCCTAGCGGGGGGGCTCATGAGCAGTTCTTC. Translation: CASSIASPSGGAHEQFF.

This clonotype was observed a handful of times. This sequence joins TRBV2 and TRBJ2-3; TRBD2 agrees at 12 bases. The CDR3 is made up of 14 amino acids. After removal of 10 bases from V and 1 base from J, the junction contained 3 bases not matched to a gene. Germline V gene data show CDR1 as SNHLY and CDR2 as FYNNEI. CDR3 sequence reads: CATRTSGGTDTQYF. Written as DNA, the CDR3 is TGTGCCACCAGGACTAGCGGGGGCACAGATACGCAGTATTTT.

This chain connects TRBV2 to TRBJ2-7; 7 bases line up with TRBD2. V shed 8 bases and J 2 bases; nucleotides not matched to a gene: 9. CDR1 and CDR2 (germline): SNHLY, FYNNEI. The CDR3 sequence is 14 residues long. The CDR3, as DNA: TGTGCCAGCGGAGCCAGCGGGGCCACCTACGAGCAGTACTTC. Translating it yields CASGASGATYEQYF.

The chain couples TRBV11-2 to TRBJ2-2; D gene uncertain. Trimming took off 0 bases at V and 5 bases at J, with 7 bases between the two ends. This CDR3 is 14 amino acids long. Germline V gene lookup returns CDR1 SGHAT and CDR2 FQNNGV. CDR3 DNA sequence: TGTGCCAGCAGCTTAGACGTCAGTACCGGGGAGCTGTTTTTT. Protein sequence: CASSLDVSTGELFF.